The next 7 T cell receptor beta chains were all read from a single sample in a study of blood T cell repertoires in COVID-19. Data came from immunoSEQ multiplex PCR; TCRdb stores just in-frame clones and leaves some out. The sample lists some 170,000 clones; over 65% were seen once. Input material: peripheral blood. The receptors shown here come from a man aged 55 to 70 with acute or convalescent COVID-19.

This chain joins TRBV18 and TRBJ1-1, with TRBD1 matching 8 bases. Germline V gene data show CDR1 as KGHSH and CDR2 as LQKENI. V shed 6 bases, J shed 6 bases, and the junction held 9 bases outside the gene matches. The CDR3 loop spans 14 amino acids. CDR3 sequence (DNA): TGTGCCAGCTCCACCCCCCAGGGGGCCGCTGAAGCTTTCTTT. It specifies CASSTPQGAAEAFF.

This chain uses TRBV11-1 with TRBJ2-7, with D possibly being TRBD1 (5 bases). V lost 5 bases, J lost 2 bases, and 16 bases lay in between. The CDR3 contains 15 residues. Germline CDR1 reads SGHAT; CDR2 reads FQDESV (reference sequence). As DNA, the CDR3 is TGTGCCAGCAGCCCGACAGACGGTACAGCCTACGAGCAGTACTTC. The encoded protein is CASSPTDGTAYEQYF.

The chain joins TRBV30 to TRBJ1-6; TRBD1 aligns across 10 bases. V shed 5 bases, J shed 10 bases, and the junction held 5 bases outside the gene matches. The CDR3 length is 13 residues. Looked up from germline, CDR1 is GTSNPN and CDR2 is SVGIG (reference sequence). The CDR3 here is CAWGGQGTSPLHF. For the CDR3, the DNA is TGTGCCTGGGGGGGACAGGGGACGTCACCCCTCCACTTT.

V and J are TRBV6-5 and TRBJ1-6, with 9 bases aligning to TRBD1. The CDR3 loop spans 16 amino acids. Looked up from germline, CDR1 is MNHEY and CDR2 is SVGAGI. V lost 4 bases and J lost 8; bases outside the gene matches: 9. DNA for the CDR3: TGTGCCAGCAGTTTCGAACCGGGACAGGGTCATTCACCCCTCCACTTT. Translating gives CASSFEPGQGHSPLHF.

This chain links TRBV4-3 with TRBJ1-4, with 9 bases that match TRBD1. Germline values: CDR1 LGHNA, CDR2 YSLEER. The CDR3 sequence is 15 residues long. V dropped 4 bases and J dropped 8; count of bases not matched to a gene: 8. The CDR3 DNA reads TGCGCCAGCAGCCCGGAACAGGGGGCAGGGGAAAAACTGTTTTTT. Translation: CASSPEQGAGEKLFF.

This clone showed up just once. The chain has TRBV6-1 and TRBJ1-1, with unresolved D. The CDR3 sequence is 13 residues long. V lost 3 bases, J lost 1 base, and 6 bases lay in between. Germline V gene data show CDR1 as MNHNS and CDR2 as SASEGT. CDR3 bases: TGTGCCAGCAGTGACCGGGGGAACACTGAAGCTTTCTTT. This encodes CASSDRGNTEAFF.

The chain couples TRBV6-5 to TRBJ1-2; no firm D call. This CDR3 has 13 amino acids. The germline CDR1 and CDR2 sequences are MNHEY and SVGAGI. Trimming left V 8 bases short and J 8 bases short, with 18 bases between. In DNA form, the CDR3 reads TGTGCCAGCCGTCTTGGACGCGAGGGCGGCTACACCTTC. Translating it yields CASRLGREGGYTF.